Listed below are T cell receptor beta chains from one sample, sequenced in a study of cytomegalovirus exposure and HLA in healthy donors. Generated by immunoSEQ multiplex PCR, the TCRdb table keeps only in-frame clones and is missing some. The sample has fewer than 150,000 clones, about 90% seen once; the top ten hold 7.9%. The sequenced material came from PBMCs. Receptors originate from a woman aged 18-30 years in good health and CMV-seropositive. CDR3s include the opening cysteine and the closing phenylalanine or tryptophan. D genes are given only for firm matches. Size is omitted from some rows. Given values are once, few, many or a class for expanded clones.

cdr3_nt: TGTGCCAGCAGGCAGCGGGGGGGCATGTTGGATGAGCAGTTCTTC
cdr3_aa: CASRQRGGMLDEQFF
cdr3_length: 15
j_call: TRBJ2-1
d_call: TRBD2
clone_size: -
v_call: TRBV25-1

cdr3_nt: TGTGCCAGCAGCGCCTCACTAGCGGGGTTGGACAATGAGCAGTTCTTC
cdr3_aa: CASSASLAGLDNEQFF
cdr3_length: 16
j_call: TRBJ2-1
d_call: TRBD2
clone_size: -
v_call: TRBV9

cdr3_nt: TGTGCCAGCTCACCTAACGGACTAGCGGGGGGCGGAAGCACAGATACGCAGTATTTT
cdr3_aa: CASSPNGLAGGGSTDTQYF
cdr3_length: 19
j_call: TRBJ2-3
d_call: TRBD2
clone_size: -
v_call: TRBV18

cdr3_nt: TGTGCCAGCAGCCAGGGCGGGACCCAGTACGAGCAGTACTTC
cdr3_aa: CASSQGGTQYEQYF
cdr3_length: 14
j_call: TRBJ2-7
d_call: -
clone_size: once
v_call: TRBV7-9

cdr3_nt: TGTGCCAGCAGCCCCCGTTTCGTAGATACGCAGTATTTT
cdr3_aa: CASSPRFVDTQYF
cdr3_length: 13
j_call: TRBJ2-3
d_call: -
clone_size: -
v_call: TRBV9

cdr3_nt: TGTGCCAGCTCACCAAACGGGAACACTGAAGCTTTCTTT
cdr3_aa: CASSPNGNTEAFF
cdr3_length: 13
j_call: TRBJ1-1
d_call: -
clone_size: -
v_call: TRBV18

cdr3_nt: TGTGCCAGCAGCGTAGAAGGGAACAGGGGAAGGAACATTCAGTACTTC
cdr3_aa: CASSVEGNRGRNIQYF
cdr3_length: 16
j_call: TRBJ2-4
d_call: TRBD1
clone_size: -
v_call: TRBV9

cdr3_nt: TGCAGCGCCTGGGACATGAGCTCTGGAAACACCATATATTTT
cdr3_aa: CSAWDMSSGNTIYF
cdr3_length: 14
j_call: TRBJ1-3
d_call: -
clone_size: -
v_call: TRBV29-1

cdr3_nt: TGTGCCAGCAGCGCGGAGACTAGCCGTATTGAGCAGTTCTTC
cdr3_aa: CASSAETSRIEQFF
cdr3_length: 14
j_call: TRBJ2-1
d_call: TRBD2
clone_size: -
v_call: TRBV9

cdr3_nt: TGTGCCAGCAGCTTGGGACTAAACGGGCCATTAGGATCTTTCTTT
cdr3_aa: CASSLGLNGPLGSFF
cdr3_length: 15
j_call: TRBJ1-1
d_call: -
clone_size: -
v_call: TRBV5-4

cdr3_nt: TGTGCCAGCAGCTTAGTGGGACAGGGTATCGACGAGCAGTACTTC
cdr3_aa: CASSLVGQGIDEQYF
cdr3_length: 15
j_call: TRBJ2-7
d_call: TRBD1
clone_size: -
v_call: TRBV5-6

cdr3_nt: TGCGCCAGCAGCTTGGCTTCCCACACCAGCTCTGGAAACACCATATATTTT
cdr3_aa: CASSLASHTSSGNTIYF
cdr3_length: 17
j_call: TRBJ1-3
d_call: -
clone_size: -
v_call: TRBV5-1

cdr3_nt: TGCGCCAGCAGCCTCCGTTCTAGCAATCAGCCCCAGCATTTT
cdr3_aa: CASSLRSSNQPQHF
cdr3_length: 14
j_call: TRBJ1-5
d_call: -
clone_size: -
v_call: TRBV4-1

cdr3_nt: TGTGCCAGCAGCGTAGCCGGAGGTGCGGGCACAGATACGCAGTATTTT
cdr3_aa: CASSVAGGAGTDTQYF
cdr3_length: 16
j_call: TRBJ2-3
d_call: -
clone_size: -
v_call: TRBV9

cdr3_nt: TGTGCCAGCAGTGTGAACTTGAACTATGGCTACACCTTC
cdr3_aa: CASSVNLNYGYTF
cdr3_length: 13
j_call: TRBJ1-2
d_call: -
clone_size: -
v_call: TRBV2

cdr3_nt: TGTGCCAGCAGCCCCTCCTGGGGAGGAGGAGGCTACACCTTC
cdr3_aa: CASSPSWGGGGYTF
cdr3_length: 14
j_call: TRBJ1-2
d_call: -
clone_size: -
v_call: TRBV16

cdr3_nt: TGTGCTAGCAGTCAAACAGGGGGCGCGGTTCCAGATACGCAGTATTTT
cdr3_aa: CASSQTGGAVPDTQYF
cdr3_length: 16
j_call: TRBJ2-3
d_call: TRBD1
clone_size: -
v_call: TRBV7-7

cdr3_nt: TGTGCCAGCAGCCTGGGGCGGGAGGATCCCGGGGAGCTGTTTTTT
cdr3_aa: CASSLGREDPGELFF
cdr3_length: 15
j_call: TRBJ2-2
d_call: TRBD2
clone_size: -
v_call: TRBV7-9

cdr3_nt: TGTGCCAGCAGCCGACGGGACACCTACGAGCAGTACTTC
cdr3_aa: CASSRRDTYEQYF
cdr3_length: 13
j_call: TRBJ2-7
d_call: -
clone_size: -
v_call: TRBV7-9

cdr3_nt: TGTGCCAGTAGTATGAGAGAAAAACTGTTTTTT
cdr3_aa: CASSMREKLFF
cdr3_length: 11
j_call: TRBJ1-4
d_call: -
clone_size: -
v_call: TRBV19

cdr3_nt: TGTGCCAGCAGCGCAGGGACAGGAGTCGCCTATGGCTACACCTTC
cdr3_aa: CASSAGTGVAYGYTF
cdr3_length: 15
j_call: TRBJ1-2
d_call: TRBD1
clone_size: -
v_call: TRBV9

cdr3_nt: TGTGCCAGCAGCTTAGGAACAGGGGGTCCGGTCAACTCTGGAAACACCATATATTTT
cdr3_aa: CASSLGTGGPVNSGNTIYF
cdr3_length: 19
j_call: TRBJ1-3
d_call: TRBD1
clone_size: -
v_call: TRBV7-9

cdr3_nt: TGTGCTAGCAGCTTAGGCGCAAACCTCTACAATGAGCAGTTCTTC
cdr3_aa: CASSLGANLYNEQFF
cdr3_length: 15
j_call: TRBJ2-1
d_call: -
clone_size: -
v_call: TRBV7-7

cdr3_nt: TGTGCCAGCAGCCTTAACAGGGAGAGGGGCTACGAGCAGTACTTC
cdr3_aa: CASSLNRERGYEQYF
cdr3_length: 15
j_call: TRBJ2-7
d_call: -
clone_size: -
v_call: TRBV4-2

cdr3_nt: TGTGCCAGCAGCCAAGATCGGACTGCCTGGGGAACCCAGTACTTC
cdr3_aa: CASSQDRTAWGTQYF
cdr3_length: 15
j_call: TRBJ2-5
d_call: -
clone_size: -
v_call: TRBV14

cdr3_nt: TGTGCCAGCAGTTTATCCGACATAATGAACACTGAAGCTTTCTTT
cdr3_aa: CASSLSDIMNTEAFF
cdr3_length: 15
j_call: TRBJ1-1
d_call: -
clone_size: -
v_call: TRBV7-6

cdr3_nt: TGTGCCAGCAAGGAGGGGGGGAATCAGCCCCAGCATTTT
cdr3_aa: CASKEGGNQPQHF
cdr3_length: 13
j_call: TRBJ1-5
d_call: -
clone_size: once
v_call: TRBV6-1

cdr3_nt: TGCACCAGCAGCCGGACTAGCGGGAGCTGCTACTCTGGGGCCAACGTCCTGACTTTC
cdr3_aa: CTSSRTSGSCYSGANVLTF
cdr3_length: 19
j_call: TRBJ2-6
d_call: -
clone_size: -
v_call: TRBV1

cdr3_nt: TGTGCCAGCTCACGGGGCGGGACTGGAGAGACCCAGTACTTC
cdr3_aa: CASSRGGTGETQYF
cdr3_length: 14
j_call: TRBJ2-5
d_call: -
clone_size: -
v_call: TRBV18

cdr3_nt: TGTGCCAGCAGCTTATGGTTCGTAGAGGCCCAGAACACTGAAGCTTTCTTT
cdr3_aa: CASSLWFVEAQNTEAFF
cdr3_length: 17
j_call: TRBJ1-1
d_call: -
clone_size: -
v_call: TRBV7-9

cdr3_nt: TGTGCCAGCAGCGCTGACTCCCACGGCGAGCAGTTCTTC
cdr3_aa: CASSADSHGEQFF
cdr3_length: 13
j_call: TRBJ2-1
d_call: -
clone_size: -
v_call: TRBV2

cdr3_nt: TGTGCCAGCAGCCGGGGTGAATCCGGGTACGAGCAGTACTTC
cdr3_aa: CASSRGESGYEQYF
cdr3_length: 14
j_call: TRBJ2-7
d_call: -
clone_size: -
v_call: TRBV7-9

cdr3_nt: TGTGCCAGCAGCCCAAGACAGGGGGGAGGAAACACCATATATTTT
cdr3_aa: CASSPRQGGGNTIYF
cdr3_length: 15
j_call: TRBJ1-3
d_call: TRBD1
clone_size: -
v_call: TRBV11-2

cdr3_nt: TGCGCCAGCAGCCAAGGCGCCTTTGGGCTCGAGCAGTACTTC
cdr3_aa: CASSQGAFGLEQYF
cdr3_length: 14
j_call: TRBJ2-7
d_call: -
clone_size: -
v_call: TRBV4-1

cdr3_nt: TGCGCCAGCAGCTTTTTTGAGAATTCACCCCTCCACTTT
cdr3_aa: CASSFFENSPLHF
cdr3_length: 13
j_call: TRBJ1-6
d_call: -
clone_size: -
v_call: TRBV5-1

cdr3_nt: TGTGCCAGCACTGGCAGGCCCCTCTCTGGAAACACCATATATTTT
cdr3_aa: CASTGRPLSGNTIYF
cdr3_length: 15
j_call: TRBJ1-3
d_call: -
clone_size: -
v_call: TRBV28

cdr3_nt: TGTGCCAGCAGCCCAGACAGGGGCTACAATGAGCAGTTCTTC
cdr3_aa: CASSPDRGYNEQFF
cdr3_length: 14
j_call: TRBJ2-1
d_call: TRBD1
clone_size: -
v_call: TRBV7-2

cdr3_nt: TGTGCCAGCAGCTCGGACAGGGGGGTTCAGCCCCAGCATTTT
cdr3_aa: CASSSDRGVQPQHF
cdr3_length: 14
j_call: TRBJ1-5
d_call: TRBD1
clone_size: -
v_call: TRBV7-2

cdr3_nt: TGTGCCAGCATTCCTAGCATCGCGAACACCGGGGAGCTGTTTTTT
cdr3_aa: CASIPSIANTGELFF
cdr3_length: 15
j_call: TRBJ2-2
d_call: -
clone_size: -
v_call: TRBV28

cdr3_nt: TGTGCCAGCAGTGATCGGCAGGGTGTTATAGAGACCCAGTACTTC
cdr3_aa: CASSDRQGVIETQYF
cdr3_length: 15
j_call: TRBJ2-5
d_call: -
clone_size: -
v_call: TRBV25-1

cdr3_nt: TGTGCCAGCAGCTTGTACGGGAGGGGCTCCTACAATGAGCAGTTCTTC
cdr3_aa: CASSLYGRGSYNEQFF
cdr3_length: 16
j_call: TRBJ2-1
d_call: TRBD2
clone_size: few
v_call: TRBV5-5

cdr3_nt: TGCGCCAGCAGCTTGGCCCAGCGCACGCAGTATTTT
cdr3_aa: CASSLAQRTQYF
cdr3_length: 12
j_call: TRBJ2-3
d_call: -
clone_size: -
v_call: TRBV5-1

cdr3_nt: TGCAGCGTTGGGGCAGGGGTTTCCTACGAGCAGTACTTC
cdr3_aa: CSVGAGVSYEQYF
cdr3_length: 13
j_call: TRBJ2-7
d_call: -
clone_size: -
v_call: TRBV29-1

cdr3_nt: TGTGCCAGCAGGACGACAGGAAACACCATATATTTT
cdr3_aa: CASRTTGNTIYF
cdr3_length: 12
j_call: TRBJ1-3
d_call: -
clone_size: -
v_call: TRBV28

cdr3_nt: TGTGCTAGTGGACGAGGGACTGAAGCTTTCTTT
cdr3_aa: CASGRGTEAFF
cdr3_length: 11
j_call: TRBJ1-1
d_call: -
clone_size: few
v_call: TRBV12-5

cdr3_nt: TGTGCCAGCAGTGAGATAGGCAATCAGCCCCAGCATTTT
cdr3_aa: CASSEIGNQPQHF
cdr3_length: 13
j_call: TRBJ1-5
d_call: -
clone_size: -
v_call: TRBV6-5

cdr3_nt: TGTGCCATCAGCCCTAGGCAAGAGACCCAGTACTTC
cdr3_aa: CAISPRQETQYF
cdr3_length: 12
j_call: TRBJ2-5
d_call: -
clone_size: once
v_call: TRBV10-3

cdr3_nt: TGTGCCAGCAGCTTACGACAGGGGGATGGCTACACCTTC
cdr3_aa: CASSLRQGDGYTF
cdr3_length: 13
j_call: TRBJ1-2
d_call: TRBD1
clone_size: -
v_call: TRBV7-3